The entry that follows covers one T cell receptor (beta chain) sequence. The antigen it recognizes is unknown. No much larger clone exists at a distance of one base, and base qualities are not known. Healthy HIV-negative adults with no recently reported acute infections or vaccinations were included as donors. All donors were Caucasian adults living in Nashville, Tennessee, USA. Magnetic negative selection was used to enrich CD4+ T cells, after which naive cells were positively selected on CD45RA and the negative fraction became the memory subset. After blood collection by leukapheresis, PBMCs were isolated using Ficoll-Histopaque density gradient centrifugation and then cryopreserved in the vapor phase of liquid nitrogen. Analytical flow cytometry was used to check the purity and quantity of every magnetically sorted T cell population. From each sorted fraction, genomic DNA was isolated and quantified by UV absorbance on a Nanodrop 2000c.

The data were taken from a study of shared clonotypes between healthy human individuals (dated by TCRdb to between 2020 and 2021). Study-wide context: A couple of women and a few men aged 18 to 49 years were included in the cohort. To estimate repertoire size and how much clonotypes are shared between individuals, the study performed deep sequencing of blood TCR repertoires from a few healthy adults. Libraries were prepared and TCR repertoires were sequenced by different laboratories using diverse techniques, in order to increase sequencing depth and limit assay-specific biases. Per donor, leukapheresis produced somewhere between about 0.94 and 9.5 billion PBMCs. Per donor, three plates each were used for CD4 naive and CD4 memory, two for CD8 naive, and one for CD8 memory. The study at large found these results: Because the study included only a small number of donors, the genetic and exposure-history diversity represented was limited. Sampling was limited to blood, and TCR repertoires in tissue likely differ from TCR repertoires in blood. Incomplete sequencing was indicated by rarefaction of sorted-subset datasets, despite the large sequencing depth. Naive subsets generally had larger estimated clonotype richness than memory subsets. When a handful of donors were compared, the shared fraction of clonotypes was about 5.2% for naive CD4, less than 4% for naive CD8, more than 2% for memory CD4, and roughly 0.4% for memory CD8. Higher generation probabilities were observed for clonotypes shared by all four sorted-subset donors than for non-shared clonotypes. Pairwise subsampling led to the expectation that sequencing depth would affect the degree of clonotype sharing among donors.

Using the deep immunoSEQ assay, multiplex PCR amplified TCR CDR3 regions from genomic DNA. For each cell subset, the extracted genomic DNA was distributed evenly across all wells of several immunoSEQ 96-well plates, and each plate served as one replicate. For sorted subsets, 150 to 250 ng of genomic DNA, equivalent to 25,000 to 30,000 T cell genomes, went into each replicate PCR. The purified libraries were quantified using a Qubit 3.0 fluorometer, sized with a Bioanalyzer 2100, and then quantified again using the KAPA Library Quantification kit. Every immunoSEQ 96-well plate was sequenced on a dedicated single-read 150-cycle Illumina NextSeq 550 flow cell. From the authors' description of their analysis: The immunoSEQ output contained only junctional sequences without quality scores, so filtering could not match that applied to full-length reads. To assign V/J genes and CDR3, sequences were annotated against IMGT germline references using PyIR, a Python wrapper for IgBLAST v1.9. Any read was removed if the V/J assignment was weak (E-value above 1e-6), the CDR3 was missing, or the read contained stop codons, out-of-frame junctions, or ambiguous translated residues. V3J clonotypes were defined by identical inferred V gene, J gene, and CDR3 amino acid sequence. Percentage overlap between repertoires was computed as shared unique clonotypes divided by the size of the smaller repertoire. Repertoire richness was assessed with RTK rarefaction, the Chao1 estimator, and Recon v2.1 estimates of unobserved clonotypes. Generation probabilities for all TCRbeta clonotypes obtained by the gDNA method from a few donors were computed using OLGA. Imported from immuneACCESS, the table was reduced by TCRdb to in-frame sequences with V and J called. These copies leave out some clones; in studies compared against another copy, an unresolved V gene accounts for under half, and the cause of the remainder is not known. That table gives V, J and clone size, and the DNA gave D and trimming. Across this sample there are over 1.5 million clones, with 98% seen only once. The top ten hold around 0.47% of the sample.

This sequence was found in a man under 40 in good health. The specimen sequenced was naive CD4+ T cells sorted from blood. Sample cell subset or site, as interpreted from the label and publication: CD45RA+ positively selected.

The encoded CDR3 is CAWSVRSQGARNEQFF. The DNA sequence is as follows: TGTGCCTGGAGTGTACGAAGTCAGGGGGCGAGGAATGAGCAGTTCTTC. The chain was built from TRBV30 and TRBJ2-1; the junction holds 8 bases that match TRBD1. CDR1 and CDR2 (GTSNPN, SVGIG) derive from the germline V gene (reference sequence). Inclusive of the bounding cysteine and phenylalanine, the CDR3 is 16 residues long. Here the CDR3 DNA is all that survives: 48 bases in frame from base 1. For this chain, trimming is 0 bases at the V end and 7 bases at the J end, and the number of junction bases without a gene match is 11.